Following are 30 T cell receptor beta chains from one sample sequenced in a study of blood T cell repertoires in COVID-19. Repertoires were generated with immunoSEQ multiplex PCR, while TCRdb's copy carries only in-frame clones and drops some. The table records 34,000 or so clones, 85% to 95% of them present only once. Sequencing input: peripheral blood. The origin of the receptors is a man in his fifties or sixties with active or convalescent COVID-19.

This rearrangement joins TRBV6-1 to TRBJ1-1, with TRBD1 as a possible D gene (6 bases). CDR1 MNHNS and CDR2 SASEGT come from the germline V gene. The CDR3 is made up of 15 amino acids. V was pared by 2 bases and J by 0 bases, with 10 bases between. The CDR3 nucleotides read TGTGCCAGCAGTGAATTCGGACAGATGAACACTGAAGCTTTCTTT. Its translation is CASSEFGQMNTEAFF.

This clone was seen a few times. V gene TRBV9 combines with J gene TRBJ2-5; the match to TRBD1 covers 10 bases. This CDR3 comprises 17 residues. From germline, CDR1 is SGDLS and CDR2 YYNGEE. Germline trimming cut 4 bases from V and 1 base from J; bases unmatched to any gene: 10. CDR3 sequence reads: CASSHPRTGGGQETQYF. The DNA for the CDR3 is TGTGCCAGCAGCCACCCCCGGACAGGGGGAGGCCAAGAGACCCAGTACTTC.

V is TRBV6-1 and J is TRBJ2-7, with 8 bases aligning to TRBD1. The CDR3 has 15 amino acids. CDR1 and CDR2 (germline): MNHNS, SASEGT. J was trimmed by 3 bases and V by 2 bases; bases with no gene match: 6. As DNA, the CDR3 is TGTGCCAGCAGTGAATATACAGGGGGAAGCTACGAGCAGTACTTC. As protein: CASSEYTGGSYEQYF.

J is TRBJ1-4 and V is TRBV7-9; 8 bases agree with TRBD1. The V gene end was trimmed by 1 base and the J gene end by 0 bases; junction bases not matched to a gene: 7. CDR1 and CDR2 from the germline V gene are SEHNR and FQNEAQ (reference sequence). CDR3 length: 18 residues. The CDR3 DNA is TGTGCCAGCAGCTTAGGAGCCAGGGGGCGTGCAACTAATGAAAAACTGTTTTTT. It is translated as CASSLGARGRATNEKLFF.

The chain combines TRBV20-1 with TRBJ2-1; D ambiguous. CDR1 is DFQATT, CDR2 SNEGSKA, per germline (reference sequence). The CDR3 has 10 amino acids. The V and J ends lost 2 bases and 13 bases respectively, with 9 bases between them. The CDR3 is CSARPTLQFF. CDR3 sequence (DNA): TGCAGTGCTAGACCGACTTTACAGTTCTTC.

The genes are TRBV5-4 and TRBJ2-6; possible D gene TRBD1, 5 bases. Germline loops: CDR1 SGHNT, CDR2 YYREEE (reference sequence). Trimming stripped 2 bases from V and 3 bases from J, with 12 bases between. This CDR3 comprises 16 residues. The CDR3 region is CASSFPGLSGANVLTF. CDR3 nucleotide sequence: TGTGCCAGCAGCTTCCCAGGGTTAAGTGGGGCCAACGTCCTGACTTTC.

The chain joins TRBV5-8 to TRBJ2-7, with 8 bases identical to TRBD1. This CDR3 is 15 amino acids long. Losses at the gene ends were 1 base for V and 4 bases for J; bases not matched to a gene: 7. Germline loops: CDR1 SGHTS, CDR2 YDEGEE. The CDR3 nucleotides are TGTGCCAGCAGCTTGTCGGGCAGGGGGCTATACGAGCAGTACTTC. Translation: CASSLSGRGLYEQYF.

The V call is TRBV6-5, the J call TRBJ2-7; 9 bases line up with TRBD1. Germline assignment: CDR1 MNHEY and CDR2 SVGAGI. The CDR3 covers 16 residues. V gave up 2 bases and J gave up 4 bases; unmatched junction bases: 9. The CDR3 nucleotides are TGTGCCAGCAGTTACCGCTTAGGGACAGGGACTTACGAGCAGTACTTC. Protein: CASSYRLGTGTYEQYF.

The CDR3 here is CASSLRVVGDRGPSTEAFF. The CDR3 region has the DNA TGTGCCAGCAGTTTAAGGGTGGTCGGGGACAGGGGGCCCAGCACTGAAGCTTTCTTT. This sequence joins TRBV27 and TRBJ1-1; 12 nucleotides agree with TRBD1. Germline V gene lookup returns CDR1 MNHEY and CDR2 SMNVEV (reference sequence). The ends lost 2 bases at V and 4 bases at J; junction bases unmatched: 14. There are 19 residues in the CDR3.

The CDR3 nucleotides read TGTGCCAGCAGCCTTGGACTAGGACGCGGGGAGCTGTTTTTT. Amino acids: CASSLGLGRGELFF. The chain carries TRBV7-2 and TRBJ2-2, with 7 bases aligning to TRBD2. This CDR3 comprises 14 residues. CDR1 and CDR2 (germline): SGHTA, FQGNSA. Trimming removed 5 bases from V and 7 bases from J; junction bases left unmatched: 7.

Comment on this clone: Sequence at one end of the junction differs from germline and may be a read error. The rearrangement links TRBV6-5 to TRBJ2-7; 8 bases align to TRBD1. The CDR3 totals 13 residues. Looked up from germline, CDR1 is MNHEY and CDR2 is SVGAGI. CDR3 DNA: TGTGCCAGCAGCCCCAATGACAGGGGTAAAGTTTTTTTC. This encodes CASSPNDRGKVFF.

J is TRBJ2-3 and V is TRBV10-3; 10 bases agree with TRBD1. CDR3 length: 17 residues. V shed 1 base and J 2 bases; nucleotides not matched to a gene: 6. Germline values: CDR1 ENHRY, CDR2 SYGVKD. The CDR3 is CAISEYDRGRDTDTQYF. The CDR3 DNA is TGTGCCATCAGTGAGTACGACAGGGGGCGGGACACAGATACGCAGTATTTT.

The chain links TRBV21-1 to TRBJ2-2; TRBD2 is taken as the D call from the table, unchecked against the DNA. TRBV21-1 is designated a pseudogene. The CDR3 sequence is 18 residues long. CDR3 sequence (DNA): TGTGCCAGCAGCAAAGAAGAGGGTTCGACGGTTGGCACCGGGGAGCTGTTTTTT. Amino acids: CASSKEEGSTVGTGELFF.

The V gene is TRBV9, the J gene TRBJ2-3; D is ambiguous. The CDR3 sequence is 15 residues long. Germline loops: CDR1 SGDLS, CDR2 YYNGEE. Between the trimmed V and J ends, which lost 2 bases and 0 bases, there was a span of 10 bases. The CDR3 sequence: CASSVVPLSTDTQYF. The CDR3 region has the DNA TGTGCCAGCAGCGTCGTCCCCCTAAGCACAGATACGCAGTATTTT.

The CDR3 region has the DNA TGTGCCAGCAGCCCGGGAGAATTAAGAACAAGGTCTGGGGCCAACGTCCTGACTTTC. It translates to CASSPGELRTRSGANVLTF. The J gene is TRBJ2-6, the V gene TRBV9, with a weak D call TRBD2 (6 bases). Germline V lookup: CDR1 SGDLS, CDR2 YYNGEE. V was trimmed by 4 bases and J by 1 base, leaving 21 bases between them. This CDR3 has 19 residues.

J is TRBJ2-7 and V is TRBV10-1; 7 bases line up with TRBD2. In germline, CDR1 is WNHNN, CDR2 SYGVQD (reference sequence). This CDR3 has 14 amino acids. The V and J ends lost 2 bases and 6 bases, in that order; junction bases with no gene match: 7. In DNA form, the CDR3 reads TGCGCCAGCAGTGAGGTGGTGTCGGGGGGCGAGCAGTACTTC. Translated, it gives CASSEVVSGGEQYF.

This clone was recorded only once. This rearrangement joins TRBV4-2 to TRBJ2-1; possibly TRBD1 for D (6 bases). Germline CDR1 and CDR2: LGHNA and YNFKEQ. Trimming removed 0 bases from V and 4 bases from J, with 10 bases in between. This CDR3 region has 15 residues. Here the CDR3 DNA reads TGTGCCAGCAGCCAAGAAGGCAGGGGATACAATGAGCAGTTCTTC. Amino acids: CASSQEGRGYNEQFF.

The V and J genes are TRBV11-3 and TRBJ2-5, with TRBD1 matching 8 bases. CDR3 length: 16 residues. Germline loops: CDR1 SGHNT, CDR2 YENEEA. J lost 5 bases, V lost 1 base, and 9 bases had no gene match. CDR3 region: CASSLGLAGGWETQYF. In nucleotides, the CDR3 is TGTGCCAGCAGCTTAGGCCTGGCAGGGGGCTGGGAGACCCAGTACTTC. Full variable domain (outside the CDR3, taken from reference TRBV11-3 and TRBJ2-5): EAGVVQSPRYKIIEKKQPVAFWCNPISGHNTLYWYLQNLGQGPELLIRYENEEAVDDSQLPKDRFSAERLKGVDSTLKIQPAELGDSAVYLCASSLGLAGGWETQYFGPGTRLLVL.

The chain uses TRBV6-5 and TRBJ2-7; 10 bases are a match to TRBD1. CDR1 and CDR2 (germline): MNHEY, SVGAGI. The length of the CDR3 is 14 residues. V lost 6 bases and J lost 1; bases outside the gene matches: 3. CDR3 residues: CASRRDRGSYEQYF. The CDR3 region has the DNA TGTGCCAGCAGAAGGGACAGGGGATCCTACGAGCAGTACTTC.

This clone has only one observation. This chain uses TRBV7-2 with TRBJ2-1; D remains unclear. With 5 bases removed from V and 3 bases from J, the gap between germline ends came to 2 bases. This CDR3 has 11 residues. Germline V gene sequence: CDR1 SGHTA, CDR2 FQGNSA. The CDR3 sequence is CASSRYNEQFF. CDR3 DNA sequence: TGTGCCAGCAGCCGCTACAATGAGCAGTTCTTC.

The chain couples TRBV9 to TRBJ2-3; D is undetermined. The germline V gene has CDR1 SGDLS and CDR2 YYNGEE. The CDR3 spans 17 residues. V dropped 0 bases and J dropped 4 bases, with 18 bases sitting between them. The CDR3 reads CASSVAEVGRGADTQYF. The CDR3 DNA follows: TGTGCCAGCAGCGTAGCCGAGGTAGGCCGAGGAGCAGATACGCAGTATTTT.

Notes on this clone: The junction departs from germline at one end; a sequencing error may be responsible. The genes are TRBV7-7 and TRBJ2-5, with 9 bases matching TRBD2. Germline CDR1 and CDR2: SSHAT and FNYEAQ (reference sequence). CDR3 length: 15 amino acids. The DNA of the CDR3 is TGTGCTAGCAGCTTAGATCTAGCGGGAAAAGAGACCCAGTACTTC. This encodes CASSLDLAGKETQYF.

J is TRBJ1-4 and V is TRBV18; a weak D match, TRBD1 (6 bases). The germline V gene has CDR1 KGHSH and CDR2 LQKENI. Trimming left V 3 bases short and J 7 bases short, with 18 bases between. CDR3 length equals 16 residues. The CDR3 protein is CASSPPSFIGGEKLFF. The CDR3, as DNA: TGTGCCAGCTCACCCCCTAGTTTCATAGGGGGTGAAAAACTGTTTTTT.

A single count supports this clone. The DNA for the CDR3 is TGTGCCAGCAGTGCCCAAGCCTCCCCCGAGCAGTACTTC. The encoded protein is CASSAQASPEQYF. V gene TRBV2 combines with J gene TRBJ2-7; no reliable D call. CDR1 is SNHLY and CDR2 is FYNNEI in the germline V gene. V was cut by 4 bases and J by 6 bases, with 13 bases left in between. This CDR3 has 13 residues.

V is TRBV6-5 and J is TRBJ2-2; tentative D call: TRBD2 (6 bases). The V and J ends lost 2 bases and 2 bases respectively, with 9 bases between them. The CDR3 has 15 residues. Germline CDR1 MNHEY, CDR2 SVGAGI. The CDR3 DNA reads TGTGCCAGCAGTTACGGGGGGACTAACACCGGGGAGCTGTTTTTT. Its protein product is CASSYGGTNTGELFF.

The rearrangement uses TRBV2 and TRBJ1-1; D uncertain. Germline CDR1 and CDR2: SNHLY and FYNNEI. Trimming shortened V by 10 bases and J by 4 bases, and 16 bases separated the two germline ends. This CDR3 contains 13 residues. The DNA for the CDR3 is TGTGCCACCTCACGTTCAGGCTCCACTGAAGCTTTCTTT. This codes for CATSRSGSTEAFF.

This clone was picked up a small number of times. The V and J genes are TRBV6-2 or TRBV6-3 and TRBJ2-1; D perhaps matches TRBD1 (6 bases). The germline gives CDR1 MNHEY, CDR2 SVGEGT. The V gene lost 2 bases and the J gene lost 1 base, with 12 bases spanning the gap. The CDR3 sequence is 16 residues long. CDR3 coding DNA: TGTGCCAGCAGTTACGGGGGCCTGACATCCTACAATGAGCAGTTCTTC. Translated, it gives CASSYGGLTSYNEQFF.

This sequence joins TRBV28 and TRBJ2-1; 10 nucleotides align to TRBD2. The trim removed 2 bases at V and 2 bases at J, leaving 12 bases unmatched. CDR3 length: 19 residues. Germline V gene sequence: CDR1 MDHEN, CDR2 SYDVKM. CDR3 protein: CASSLGWSSGSRPYNEQFF. DNA for the CDR3: TGTGCCAGCAGTTTAGGTTGGTCTAGCGGGAGTCGACCCTACAATGAGCAGTTCTTC.

This chain uses TRBV12-3 or TRBV12-4 with TRBJ2-7, with D hard to call. The CDR3 is made up of 11 amino acids. Trimming shortened V by 2 bases and J by 7 bases, and 6 bases separated the two germline ends. As DNA, the CDR3 is TGTGCCAGCAGTTTAAAACTAGAGCAGTACTTC. As protein: CASSLKLEQYF.

This clone was detected only once. The CDR3 nucleotides are TGTGCCAGCAGCTTCGCGCAGAGGAGCTCCTACGAGCAGTACTTC. It is translated as CASSFAQRSSYEQYF. The gene calls are TRBV7-2 and TRBJ2-7; D call uncertain. Trimming cost V 3 bases and J 0 bases, with 12 bases left between them. The CDR3 is 15 residues long. Germline V gene lookup returns CDR1 SGHTA and CDR2 FQGNSA.